This T cell receptor (beta chain) was found in a study of control samples from healthy donors and cancer patients. Assay: immunoSEQ multiplex PCR; the TCRdb copy retains only in-frame clones and omits some. The sample yields some 140,000 clones, roughly 89% seen once. The sequencing sample was made of blood. The receptor was derived from a man aged 25-45 years in good health.

This CDR3 reads CASSQVEGFEAFF. The CDR3 DNA reads TGCGCCAGCAGCCAAGTCGAGGGCTTTGAAGCTTTCTTT. The chain joins TRBV4-1 to TRBJ1-1; D call uncertain. V was trimmed by 1 base and J by 7 bases, leaving 10 bases between them. The CDR3 spans 13 residues. Per germline, CDR1 MGHRA and CDR2 YSYEKL.